Described below is a single T cell receptor (beta chain) sequence and its context. The antigen is not known. At one boundary the junction diverges from the germline segment, which might be a read error. Researchers ran the PCR with 60 Vbeta and 13 Jbeta primers. Repertoires were generated with immunoSEQ multiplex PCR, while TCRdb's copy carries only in-frame clones and drops some. The data contain roughly 150,000 clones, nearly 80% of them seen just once; the ten biggest clones take up 13% to 15%. This CDR3 is built from 13 residues. The germline V gene encodes CDR1 MGHDK and CDR2 SYGVNS. This record belongs to a study of cytomegalovirus exposure and HLA in healthy donors. Study observations and caveats: A later analysis reported that several of the most significant clusters appeared to be linked to common viral pathogens, among them Epstein-Barr virus. The study carried out a later analysis of TCR beta sequences. It associated 16,951 of them with specific HLA alleles at a false discovery rate of 0.05. Listed as cytomegalovirus-associated were over 150 TCR beta chains. High specificity and sensitivity for cytomegalovirus status were reported for the classifier.

The sample comprised PBMCs. The clonotype comes from a woman between 40 and 55 years old in good health and CMV-seronegative. This chain links TRBV25-1 with TRBJ2-6; a weak D match, TRBD1 (5 bases). The CDR3 reads CANPPSGANGLTF. DNA for the CDR3: TGTGCCAACCCGCCTTCTGGGGCCAACGGCCTGACTTTC.